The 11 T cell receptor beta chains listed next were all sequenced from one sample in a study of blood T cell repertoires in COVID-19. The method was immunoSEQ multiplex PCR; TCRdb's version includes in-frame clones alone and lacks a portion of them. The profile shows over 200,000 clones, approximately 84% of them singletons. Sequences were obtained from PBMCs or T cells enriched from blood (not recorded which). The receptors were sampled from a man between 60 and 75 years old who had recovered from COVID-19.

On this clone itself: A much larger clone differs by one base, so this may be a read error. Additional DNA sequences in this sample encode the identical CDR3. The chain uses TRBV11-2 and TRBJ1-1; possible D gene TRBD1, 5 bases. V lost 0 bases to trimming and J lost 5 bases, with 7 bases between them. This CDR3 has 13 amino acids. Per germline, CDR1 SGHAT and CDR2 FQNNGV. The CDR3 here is CASSLDRDTEAFF. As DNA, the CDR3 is TGTGCCAGCAGCTTAGACAGGGATACTGAAGCTTTCTTT.

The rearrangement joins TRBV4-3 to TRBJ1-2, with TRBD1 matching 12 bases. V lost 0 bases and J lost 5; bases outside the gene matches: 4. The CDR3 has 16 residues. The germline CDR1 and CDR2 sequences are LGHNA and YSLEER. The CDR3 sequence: CASSQDWDRGPYGYTF. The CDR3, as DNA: TGCGCCAGCAGCCAAGACTGGGACAGGGGGCCGTATGGCTACACCTTC.

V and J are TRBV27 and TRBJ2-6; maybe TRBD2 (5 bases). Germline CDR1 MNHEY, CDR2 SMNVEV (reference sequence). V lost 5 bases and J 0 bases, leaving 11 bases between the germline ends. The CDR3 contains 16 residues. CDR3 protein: CASSLRRGSGANVLTF. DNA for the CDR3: TGTGCCAGCAGTCTGCGACGGGGCTCTGGGGCCAACGTCCTGACTTTC.

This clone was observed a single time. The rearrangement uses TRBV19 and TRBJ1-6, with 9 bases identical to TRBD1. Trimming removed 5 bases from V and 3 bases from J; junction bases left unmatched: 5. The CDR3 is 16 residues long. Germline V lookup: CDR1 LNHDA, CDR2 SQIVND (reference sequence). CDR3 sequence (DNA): TGTGCCAGTAGTCCCGGGACAGGGAGCTATAATTCACCCCTCCACTTT. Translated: CASSPGTGSYNSPLHF.

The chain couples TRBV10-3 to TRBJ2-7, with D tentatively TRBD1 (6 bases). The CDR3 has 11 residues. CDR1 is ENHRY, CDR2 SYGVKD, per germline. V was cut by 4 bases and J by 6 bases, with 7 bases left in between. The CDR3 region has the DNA TGTGCCATCAGTGGAGGGGGCGAGCAGTACTTC. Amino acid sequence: CAISGGGEQYF.

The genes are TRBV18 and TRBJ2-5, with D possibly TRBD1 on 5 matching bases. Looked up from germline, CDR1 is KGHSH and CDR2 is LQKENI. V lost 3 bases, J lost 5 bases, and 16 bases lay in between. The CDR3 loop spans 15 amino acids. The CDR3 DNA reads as TGTGCCAGCTCACCCCCGGATGGGGCGCGGGAGACCCAGTACTTC. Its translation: CASSPPDGARETQYF.

CDR3 DNA sequence: TGTGCCAGCAGCTTAGGACAGGGGGCAGCTGAAGCTTTCTTT. Its translation: CASSLGQGAAEAFF. The V gene is TRBV7-9, the J gene TRBJ1-1, with 10 positions matching TRBD1. Germline CDR1 reads SEHNR; CDR2 reads FQNEAQ (reference sequence). The CDR3 runs to 14 residues. The trim removed 1 base at V and 6 bases at J, leaving 2 bases unmatched.

The CDR3 here is CASGQGEGTSPLHF. CDR3 bases: TGTGCTAGTGGACAGGGAGAGGGAACTTCACCCCTCCACTTT. The chain uses TRBV12-5 and TRBJ1-6; tentatively, D is TRBD1 (6 bases). Trimming took off 6 bases at V and 9 bases at J, with 15 bases between the two ends. The CDR3 contains 14 residues. CDR1 is LGHNT, CDR2 FRNRAP, per germline.

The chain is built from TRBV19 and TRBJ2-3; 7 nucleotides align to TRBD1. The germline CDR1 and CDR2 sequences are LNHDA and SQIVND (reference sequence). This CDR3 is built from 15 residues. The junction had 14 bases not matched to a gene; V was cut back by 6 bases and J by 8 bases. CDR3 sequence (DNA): TGTGCCAGTAGCGCTCCCGGGACAGTCAAGGGTACGCAGTATTTT. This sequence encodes CASSAPGTVKGTQYF.

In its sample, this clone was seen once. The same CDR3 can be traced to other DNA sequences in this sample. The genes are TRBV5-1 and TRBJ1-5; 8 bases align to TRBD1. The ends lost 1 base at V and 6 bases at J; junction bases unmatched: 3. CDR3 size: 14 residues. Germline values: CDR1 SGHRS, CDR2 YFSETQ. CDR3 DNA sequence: TGCGCCAGCAGCTTGCAGGGGGCCGGTCAGCCCCAGCATTTT. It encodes CASSLQGAGQPQHF. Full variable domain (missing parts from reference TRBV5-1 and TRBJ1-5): KAGVTQTPRYLIKTRGQQVTLSCSPISGHRSVSWYQQTPGQGLQFLFEYFSETQRNKGNFPGRFSGRQFSNSRSEMNVSTLELGDSALYLCASSLQGAGQPQHFGDGTRLSIL.

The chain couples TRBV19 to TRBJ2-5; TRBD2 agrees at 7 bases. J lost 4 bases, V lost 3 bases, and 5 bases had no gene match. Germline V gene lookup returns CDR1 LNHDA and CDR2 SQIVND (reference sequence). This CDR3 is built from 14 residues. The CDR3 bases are TGTGCCAGTAGTATTGGTGGCGGGGGAGAGACCCAGTACTTC. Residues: CASSIGGGGETQYF.